This T cell receptor beta chain was documented in a study of T-cell memory formation after mild COVID-19. V lost 3 bases and J lost 7; bases outside the gene matches: 8. The CDR3 sequence is 16 residues long. Germline V gene data show CDR1 as KGHDR and CDR2 as SFDVKD. TCRdb ran MiXCR on the 5' RACE reads and lists one entry per CDR3 protein. The data show around 25,000 distinct CDR3 sequences, about 7.4% seen once. This clonotype was found many times. Sequenced material: PBMCs or a T cell subset sorted from them (not recorded which). The V call is TRBV24-1, the J call TRBJ2-1, with 10 bases matching TRBD2. The receptor was isolated from an adult woman who had mild COVID-19 (a few samples of this study predate the infection). Cell type and time point are not known. DNA for the CDR3: TGTGCCACCAGTGATAGGACTAGCGGATTCTTAAATGAGCAGTTCTTC. Translating it yields CATSDRTSGFLNEQFF.